The T cell receptor (beta chain) under discussion was sequenced for a study of cytomegalovirus exposure and HLA in healthy donors. Study summary: Prior work identified around 120 million unique TCR beta sequences in roughly 190 million T cells.

Trimming at V came to 5 bases and at J to 0 bases, leaving 3 bases not matched to a gene. CDR1 and CDR2 (germline): MNHEY, SVGAGI. The CDR3 loop spans 15 amino acids. It was with 60 Vbeta and 13 Jbeta primers that the PCR ran. TCRdb's table, derived via immunoSEQ multiplex PCR, lists solely in-frame clones and lacks some. This sample's clone table lists about 210,000 clones. This receptor was obtained from a woman under 40 in good health and CMV-seropositive. The sample consisted of PBMCs. J is TRBJ2-2 and V is TRBV6-5; TRBD1 aligns across 7 bases. The CDR3 DNA is TGTGCCAGCAGTAGACAGGGATCGAACACCGGGGAGCTGTTTTTT. Its protein product is CASSRQGSNTGELFF.